This TCR beta chain was retrieved from a study of blood T cell repertoires in COVID-19. CDR3 length: 13 residues. The germline CDR1 and CDR2 sequences are LGHDT and YNNKEL (reference sequence). Trimming took 3 bases from V and 3 from J, leaving 6 bases between them. Here immunoSEQ multiplex PCR was the method, and the copy in TCRdb shows in-frame clones only, minus some. The sample carries around 40,000 clones, 88% recorded once. This receptor was taken from a human donor in a cohort sampled during active COVID-19. Material: peripheral blood. The chain couples TRBV3-1 (or the pseudogene TRBV3-2) to TRBJ1-3; D not resolved. The CDR3 sequence is CASSQGSGNTIYF. The DNA for the CDR3 is TGTGCCAGCAGCCAGGGCAGTGGAAACACCATATATTTT.